This TCR beta chain was sequenced in a study of shared clonotypes between healthy human individuals. The genomic DNA of each subset was split evenly across several immunoSEQ plates. Original processing methods: Filtering was not the same, since immunoSEQ gave junction-only sequences without quality scores. Libraries were prepared by immunoSEQ multiplex PCR; TCRdb keeps only in-frame clonotypes and omits some of them. Clone size and the V and J calls come from that table; the DNA yielded D and trimming. The sample yields roughly 2.5 million clones, around nine tenths seen once. V trimming: 0 bases; J trimming: 0 bases; junction bases outside the gene matches: 10. The CDR3 has 18 amino acids. Germline V gene data show CDR1 as ENHRY and CDR2 as SYGVKD.

The chain joins TRBV10-3 to TRBJ2-5, with 7 bases identical to TRBD1. Sample: naive CD4+ T cells sorted from blood. The sample's subset: CD45RA+ positively selected. The TCR originated in a man between 18 and 35 years old in good health. The CDR3 loop reads CAISESTLDRRNQETQYF. Here the CDR3 DNA reads TGTGCCATCAGTGAGTCGACTCTGGACAGGCGAAACCAAGAGACCCAGTACTTC.